The next 20 T cell receptor beta chains were all read from a single sample in a study of blood T cells in healthy people across ages. A sample-barcoded 5' primer and a J-beta primer mix were used in a second PCR of roughly 6 to 11 cycles. TCRdb re-called the 5' RACE reads with MiXCR, one entry per CDR3 protein. This sample has 1.5 million to 1.8 million distinct CDR3 sequences, with about 42% found just once. The specimen was blood. The receptors were gathered from a woman under 30 in good health.

The chain is built from TRBV4-3 and TRBJ2-6; D may be TRBD1 (6 bases). Germline CDR1 LGHNA, CDR2 YSLEER. The length of the CDR3 is 17 residues. With 6 bases removed from V and 4 bases from J, the gap between germline ends came to 19 bases. CDR3 protein: CASSEGVGGAGANVLTF. The CDR3 region has the DNA TGCGCCAGCAGTGAAGGCGTAGGGGGAGCAGGGGCCAACGTCCTGACTTTC.

In the case of this clonotype: At one end the junction does not follow the germline gene, possibly because of a read error. The gene calls are TRBV6-1 and TRBJ1-2; 7 bases are shared with TRBD1. The CDR3 spans 15 residues. Germline CDR1 and CDR2: MNHNS and SASEGT. Here the CDR3 reads CASSEALRTGRGFTF. The CDR3 DNA sequence: TGTGCCAGCAGTGAAGCGCTTCGGACAGGAAGGGGCTTCACCTTC.

This clonotype was found many times. The chain uses TRBV20-1 and TRBJ2-7; TRBD2 aligns across 10 bases. CDR3 length: 18 amino acids. Per the germline V gene, CDR1 is DFQATT and CDR2 is SNEGSKA (reference sequence). The V segment lost 1 base and the J segment 1 base; nucleotides outside the gene matches: 13. The CDR3 nucleotides are TGCAGTGCTAGAGGGAGCGGGAGGGCCTTTCGGATGTCCTACGAGCAGTACTTC. Its translation: CSARGSGRAFRMSYEQYF.

This clonotype was counted only a few times. The genes are TRBV4-2 and TRBJ2-7; TRBD2 aligns across 8 bases. The J segment lost 2 bases and the V segment lost 1 base, leaving 13 bases of the junction unmatched. There are 18 residues in the CDR3. Germline-derived CDR1 and CDR2 are LGHNA and YNFKEQ. This CDR3 is CASSQAGSEREITYEQYF. Written as DNA, the CDR3 is TGTGCCAGCAGCCAAGCTGGTTCGGAGCGGGAGATAACCTACGAGCAGTACTTC.

The V gene is TRBV7-9, the J gene TRBJ2-3; a possible D gene is TRBD2 (6 bases). Germline CDR1 and CDR2: SEHNR and FQNEAQ (reference sequence). Trimming pared 5 bases from V and 0 bases from J, leaving 18 bases between. CDR3 length equals 17 residues. This chain's CDR3 is CASSPLKPGVSTDTQYF. In DNA, the CDR3 is TGTGCCAGCAGCCCTCTCAAGCCGGGGGTTAGCACAGATACGCAGTATTTT.

This clonotype was counted between two and nine times. The V gene is TRBV11-1, the J gene TRBJ2-5; 10 nucleotides align to TRBD2. Trimming took 7 bases from V and 2 from J; bases not matched to a gene: 13. Germline loops: CDR1 SGHAT, CDR2 FQDESV (reference sequence). This CDR3 region has 17 residues. DNA for the CDR3: TGTGCCAGCAACAAGGGAGAGGGACTAGCGCGACAAGAGACCCAGTACTTC. Residues: CASNKGEGLARQETQYF.

This clonotype was counted between two and nine times. The gene calls are TRBV29-1 and TRBJ1-4; 8 nucleotides match TRBD1. Germline V gene data show CDR1 as SQVTM and CDR2 as ANQGSEA. The trim removed 5 bases at V and 12 bases at J, leaving 8 bases unmatched. The length of the CDR3 is 12 residues. CDR3 sequence: CSVLQSQGELFF. CDR3 nucleotides: TGCAGCGTTCTGCAGTCACAGGGGGAACTGTTTTTT.

The gene calls are TRBV15 and TRBJ1-2; 7 nucleotides line up with TRBD1. The trim removed 2 bases at V and 6 bases at J, leaving 3 bases unmatched. This CDR3 spans 13 amino acids. Germline CDR1 and CDR2: LNHNV and YYDKDF (reference sequence). The CDR3 region is CATSRKTGNGYTF. Here the CDR3 DNA reads TGTGCCACCAGCAGAAAGACAGGGAATGGCTACACCTTC.

This clonotype was picked up a small number of times. This chain links TRBV12-3 or TRBV12-4 with TRBJ2-1; D remains ambiguous. The CDR3 is made up of 12 amino acids. Trimming pared 7 bases from V and 7 bases from J, leaving 11 bases between. CDR3 residues: CASKTPFNEQFF. The CDR3 bases are TGTGCCAGCAAAACCCCTTTTAATGAGCAGTTCTTC.

This clonotype appeared a single time. The CDR3: CSAGTGNTGELFF. CDR3 DNA: TGCAGTGCTGGGACAGGGAACACCGGGGAGCTGTTTTTT. V and J are TRBV20-1 and TRBJ2-2; 8 bases map to TRBD1. Germline V gene sequence: CDR1 DFQATT, CDR2 SNEGSKA (reference sequence). V shed 5 bases, J shed 1 base, and the junction held 0 bases outside the gene matches. This CDR3 is built from 13 residues.

This clonotype was seen a few times. The chain links TRBV20-1 to TRBJ2-1; 16 nucleotides agree with TRBD2. Losses at the gene ends were 1 base for V and 4 bases for J; bases not matched to a gene: 4. CDR1 DFQATT and CDR2 SNEGSKA come from the germline V gene (reference sequence). CDR3 length equals 17 residues. CDR3 nucleotide sequence: TGCAGTGCTAGAGGGGGACTAGCGGGAGGGACATACAATGAGCAGTTCTTC. Residues: CSARGGLAGGTYNEQFF.

V is TRBV6-6 and J is TRBJ1-6; weak D call: TRBD1 (5 bases). Trimming removed 6 bases at V and 6 bases at J, with 18 bases between. Looked up from germline, CDR1 is MNHNY and CDR2 is SVGAGI (reference sequence). The CDR3 is 16 residues long. The CDR3 is CASSLLGGSSNSPLHF. CDR3 nucleotides: TGTGCCAGCAGCCTACTCGGGGGTTCAAGTAATTCACCCCTCCACTTT.

The V and J genes are TRBV20-1 and TRBJ1-2, with TRBD1 as a possible D gene (6 bases). Trimming took off 0 bases at V and 2 bases at J, with 10 bases between the two ends. Germline V lookup: CDR1 DFQATT, CDR2 SNEGSKA (reference sequence). The CDR3 totals 14 residues. The CDR3 region is CSARDRTENYGYTF. The CDR3 DNA is TGCAGTGCTAGAGATCGGACAGAGAACTATGGCTACACCTTC.

This chain uses TRBV3-1 with TRBJ1-1; D is ambiguous. V was shortened by 2 bases and J by 10 bases, with 14 bases between the two germline ends. Looked up from germline, CDR1 is LGHDT and CDR2 is YNNKEL (reference sequence). The CDR3 spans 13 residues. The DNA for the CDR3 is TGTGCCAGCAGCCAATCCGAGCCAAGGCGAGCTTTCTTT. It specifies CASSQSEPRRAFF.

The rearrangement uses TRBV12-5 and TRBJ1-5; weak D call: TRBD1 (5 bases). CDR1 is LGHNT, CDR2 FRNRAP, per germline. CDR3 length equals 16 residues. V lost 5 bases, J lost 5 bases, and 19 bases lay in between. The chain's CDR3 is CASGPYIREGDQPQHF. CDR3 nucleotides: TGTGCTAGTGGTCCCTATATCAGGGAAGGGGATCAGCCCCAGCATTTT.

The chain is built from TRBV2 and TRBJ1-2, with D maybe TRBD1 (6 bases). Trimming took 6 bases from V and 7 from J, leaving 21 bases between them. The CDR3 runs 15 residues. Germline V CDR1 and CDR2: SNHLY, FYNNEI. The CDR3 DNA sequence: TGTGCCAGCAGCCCTTCCCGACAGGAGCCTTCTGGCTACACCTTC. Protein sequence: CASSPSRQEPSGYTF.

CDR3 region: CAISESRDRGSYEQYF. The CDR3 nucleotides are TGTGCCATCAGTGAGTCGAGGGACAGGGGGTCCTACGAGCAGTACTTC. The rearrangement uses TRBV10-3 and TRBJ2-7; 11 nucleotides line up with TRBD1. V lost 0 bases and J lost 1; bases outside the gene matches: 2. Germline CDR1 ENHRY, CDR2 SYGVKD. The CDR3 extends over 16 amino acids.

This clonotype appeared a few times. The chain couples TRBV20-1 to TRBJ2-1; the D gene is possibly TRBD2 (6 bases). The ends were cut back, 3 bases at V and 3 bases at J, with 18 bases in the middle. The germline gives CDR1 DFQATT, CDR2 SNEGSKA (reference sequence). CDR3 length: 16 amino acids. The CDR3 nucleotides are TGCAGTGCTAGCCTAACGGAACTAGCCATCTACAATGAGCAGTTCTTC. Its protein product is CSASLTELAIYNEQFF.

The V gene is TRBV27, the J gene TRBJ2-7; either TRBD1 or TRBD2 may supply D (5 bases each). V was trimmed by 6 bases and J by 3 bases, leaving 12 bases between them. The germline gives CDR1 MNHEY, CDR2 SMNVEV (reference sequence). The CDR3 consists of 13 residues. This CDR3 reads CASSVGVHYEQYF. CDR3 DNA: TGTGCCAGCAGCGTGGGGGTTCACTACGAGCAGTACTTC.

A few counts support this clonotype. The chain combines TRBV13 with TRBJ2-3, with TRBD2 as a possible D gene (7 bases). Trimming took 1 base from V and 4 from J, leaving 21 bases between them. The CDR3 is made up of 18 amino acids. Germline assignment: CDR1 PRHDT and CDR2 FYEKMQ (reference sequence). The CDR3 spells CASSLAYAVGGPPDTQYF. The CDR3 region has the DNA TGTGCCAGCAGCTTAGCGTACGCTGTGGGGGGGCCCCCAGATACGCAGTATTTT.